This section outlines one T cell receptor beta chain sequence together with its context. What it binds is unknown. This may be a read error, as it is one base from a much larger clone. Using RNA transcripts as the source, TCR beta CDR3 regions were amplified. When the TCR CDR3 underwent first-round RT-PCR, the HTBI primer set was used. MiXCR was run by TCRdb on the multiplex PCR reads, yielding one entry per CDR3 protein. The sample yields some 250,000 distinct CDR3 sequences, approximately 16% seen once. The blood was taken when hyperthyroidism was first diagnosed, before any ophthalmopathy symptoms showed up. These data come from a study of T cells in Graves' hyperthyroidism and ophthalmopathy. Study conclusions and caveats: A model built on 13 V-J features separated ophthalmopathy from stable hyperthyroidism.

The germline V gene has CDR1 SEHNR and CDR2 FQNEAQ (reference sequence). This CDR3 has 13 residues. The source of this sequence is a woman aged 50 to 65 with Graves' hyperthyroidism that later progressed to Graves' ophthalmopathy. The sequenced material came from blood. The chain recombines TRBV7-9 with TRBJ1-2; D unresolved. CDR3 loop: CANSQAMGNGYTF. The CDR3 DNA is TGTGCCAACAGCCAAGCTATGGGAAATGGCTACACCTTC.